The clone carrying this T cell receptor beta chain was counted between two and nine times. Antigen specificity is unknown. This sample stems from a study of T-cell reconstitution after alpha-beta-depleted transplantation in children. Study-wide results and limits: High day-60 TCRbeta diversity in some patients came from surviving recipient T cells and thymic progenitors. A year post-transplant, T-cell counts and diversity derived mostly from newly produced T cells. Where alpha-beta T cells came from about two months after transplant was reportedly several hundred expanded graft clones.

Unique molecular identifiers were used to barcode this TCRbeta library. TCRdb reanalysed the PCR reads using MiXCR and keeps one entry per CDR3 protein. The table lists about 980,000 distinct CDR3 sequences, around 30% of them singletons. The CDR3 contains 15 residues. V dropped 2 bases and J dropped 8 bases, with 19 bases sitting between them. The V gene's germline CDR1 is SGHRS and CDR2 YFSETQ. This chain links TRBV5-1 with TRBJ1-2; possibly TRBD1 for D (5 bases). The sequence derives from a boy under two years old who had a stem cell transplant for SCID, so the T cells may come from the graft donor. Sequenced material: PBMCs, mostly from graft donor cells, taken 360 days after TCRalphabeta/CD19-depleted stem cell transplant. The CDR3 nucleotides read TGCGCCAGCAGCTTCTCCTCCCAGGGAACGCTCGGCTACACCTTC. Translation: CASSFSSQGTLGYTF.